A selection of T cell receptor beta chains follows, all from one sample in a study of human T cells and chemical hapten exposure. TCRdb called the RACE reads again in MiXCR, with one record for every CDR3 protein. The table has nearly 350,000 distinct CDR3 sequences, around 7% seen once. Source: whole blood, taken in connection with sensitization to the hapten diphenylcyclopropenone (DPC). These TCRs come from a woman between 18 and 29 years old with alopecia areata. Some clones in this sample may be carry-over from other donors' samples. Both conserved end residues are part of each CDR3. The D gene is left open where the match is weak. Expanded clones are given a class, and other clones once, few, many or no size at all.

clone_size	j_call	d_call	v_call	cdr3_nt	cdr3_aa
few	TRBJ1-1	NA	TRBV7-2	TGTGCCAGCAGCTCATTCATAGGGGGTTACACTGAAGCTTTCTTT	CASSSFIGGYTEAFF
NA	TRBJ1-5	NA	TRBV7-2	TGTGCCAGCAGCTTACAGGCCGCTAATCAGCCCCAGCATTTT	CASSLQAANQPQHF
NA	TRBJ1-2	NA	TRBV7-2	TGTGCCAGCAGCCGGGGCGTCGGCTCCGACGGTGGCTACACCTTC	CASSRGVGSDGGYTF
many	TRBJ2-2	TRBD2	TRBV28	TGTGCCAGCACCATACTAGCGCCTAACACCGGGGAGCTGTTTTTT	CASTILAPNTGELFF
few	TRBJ1-5	NA	TRBV20-1	TGCAGTGCTAGAGATCCCGCAGACGGAAATCAGCCCCAGCATTTT	CSARDPADGNQPQHF
NA	TRBJ1-3	NA	TRBV4-3	TGCGCCAGCAGCCAAGGAGAAGGGAACGCTGGAAACACCATATATTTT	CASSQGEGNAGNTIYF
few	TRBJ1-1	NA	TRBV28	TGTGCCAGCAGTTTACTCCGTAGGGCGGGGACTGAAGCTTTCTTT	CASSLLRRAGTEAFF
many	TRBJ1-4	TRBD1	TRBV5-4	TGTGCCAGCAGCTTGGGGACAGGGGGGAATGAAAAACTGTTTTTT	CASSLGTGGNEKLFF
few	TRBJ2-3	TRBD2	TRBV2	TGTGCCAGCAGTGAAATGGCTAGCGGGGGTACAGATACGCAGTATTTT	CASSEMASGGTDTQYF
few	TRBJ1-4	NA	TRBV5-4	TGTGCCAGCAGCTTGGCGGTTTTTGGGACACTCGAAAAACTGTTTTTT	CASSLAVFGTLEKLFF
few	TRBJ2-1	TRBD2	TRBV7-2	TGTGCCAGCAGCAATCCCGGGACTAGCGGGGGTTTCTACAATGAGCAGTTCTTC	CASSNPGTSGGFYNEQFF
few	TRBJ2-6	TRBD1	TRBV7-9	TGTGCCAGCAGCCAGACAGGGCCCTCTGGGGCCAACGTCCTGACTTTC	CASSQTGPSGANVLTF
few	TRBJ2-3	NA	TRBV5-1	TGCGCCAGCAGCTTAAGGAGCGACGGCACAGATACGCAGTATTTT	CASSLRSDGTDTQYF
many	TRBJ2-1	NA	TRBV24-1	TGTGCCACCAGTGATGGGGGGCGCGGAGTTAAAAATGAGCAGTTCTTC	CATSDGGRGVKNEQFF
few	TRBJ2-1	TRBD2	TRBV24-1	TGTGCCACCAGTGTCCTTCCTAGCGGCCCCTACAATGAGCAGTTCTTC	CATSVLPSGPYNEQFF
few	TRBJ1-5	NA	TRBV24-1	TGTGCCACCAGTGATTTATTGAGGATCGGAGGGGGACCCCAGCATTTT	CATSDLLRIGGGPQHF
many	TRBJ1-4	TRBD1	TRBV20-1	TGCAGTGCTAGCCGGGACAGGGTGGGTGAAAAACTGTTTTTT	CSASRDRVGEKLFF
NA	TRBJ1-2	NA	TRBV28	TGTGCCAGCAGGCCTTTAGTCTCGTATGGCTACACCTTC	CASRPLVSYGYTF